The 12 T cell receptor beta chains reported below all come from one sample, sequenced in a study of blood T cell repertoires in COVID-19. Assay: immunoSEQ multiplex PCR; the TCRdb copy retains only in-frame clones and omits some. The sample carries 70,000 or so clones, over 80% recorded once. Sequencing was done on a sample of peripheral blood. The receptor source for this set is a woman older than 75 with active COVID-19.

The chain uses TRBV6-5 and TRBJ1-2, with unresolved D. This CDR3 has 12 amino acids. V lost 5 bases, J lost 3 bases, and 7 bases lay in between. In germline, CDR1 is MNHEY, CDR2 SVGAGI. Here the CDR3 reads CASSITDYGYTF. For the CDR3, the DNA is TGTGCCAGCAGTATAACAGACTATGGCTACACCTTC.

This clone has a single count. This chain connects TRBV3-1 (or the pseudogene TRBV3-2) to TRBJ2-5, with a tentative D call TRBD1 (5 bases). The CDR3 consists of 13 residues. The V gene's germline CDR1 is LGHDT and CDR2 YNNKEL (reference sequence). V dropped 3 bases and J dropped 5 bases, with 10 bases sitting between them. CDR3 nucleotides: TGTGCCAGCAGCCATGGGTCAGGGGAGACCCAGTACTTC. This codes for CASSHGSGETQYF.

This sequence joins TRBV18 and TRBJ2-1, with 8 bases identical to TRBD1. Germline V gene lookup returns CDR1 KGHSH and CDR2 LQKENI. The V gene end was trimmed by 1 base and the J gene end by 7 bases; junction bases not matched to a gene: 3. The CDR3 consists of 14 residues. The CDR3 protein is CASSPLQGANEQFF. The CDR3 DNA reads as TGTGCCAGCTCACCACTTCAGGGGGCGAATGAGCAGTTCTTC. The entire variable domain, with the rest obtained from reference TRBV18 and TRBJ2-1, is as follows: NAGVMQNPRHLVRRRGQEARLRCSPMKGHSHVYWYRQLPEEGLKFMVYLQKENIIDESGMPKERFSAEFPKEGPSILRIQQVVRGDSAAYFCASSPLQGANEQFFGPGTRLTVL.

The gene calls are TRBV2 and TRBJ2-1; a weak D match, TRBD2 (6 bases). Trimming removed 8 bases from V and 0 bases from J, with 11 bases in between. Germline loops: CDR1 SNHLY, CDR2 FYNNEI. CDR3 length: 14 residues. The CDR3 here is CASGSSASYNEQFF. In DNA form, the CDR3 reads TGTGCCAGCGGATCTAGCGCCTCCTACAATGAGCAGTTCTTC. The variable domain in full, completed from reference TRBV2 and TRBJ2-1, reads EPEVTQTPSHQVTQMGQEVILRCVPISNHLYFYWYRQILGQKVEFLVSFYNNEISEKSEIFDDQFSVERPDGSNFTLKIRSTKLEDSAMYFCASGSSASYNEQFFGPGTRLTVL.

The V and J genes are TRBV18 and TRBJ2-3, with TRBD2 matching over 7 bases. The CDR3 is made up of 17 amino acids. V shed 6 bases and J 2 bases; nucleotides not matched to a gene: 14. The germline gives CDR1 KGHSH, CDR2 LQKENI. In DNA, the CDR3 is TGTGCCAGCTCTCCTCCTTTGGGAGGGAGCCCCACAGATACGCAGTATTTT. It specifies CASSPPLGGSPTDTQYF.

V gene TRBV5-6 combines with J gene TRBJ2-3; D possibly corresponds to TRBD2 (6 bases). The CDR3 consists of 17 residues. Per germline, CDR1 SGHDT and CDR2 YYEEEE. V lost 2 bases and J lost 2, with 18 bases in between. CDR3 coding DNA: TGTGCCAGCAGCTTTGCGGGACCCGTACTCCCCACAGATACGCAGTATTTT. This translates into CASSFAGPVLPTDTQYF.

V gene TRBV6-5 combines with J gene TRBJ1-6, with D maybe TRBD1 (6 bases). This CDR3 comprises 16 residues. The V gene's germline CDR1 is MNHEY and CDR2 SVGAGI. V shed 0 bases and J shed 7 bases, with 13 bases lying between them. Written as DNA, the CDR3 is TGTGCCAGCAGTTACTCGGCAGGGGCTAGGAATTCACCCCTCCACTTT. Protein product: CASSYSAGARNSPLHF.

V and J are TRBV28 and TRBJ2-5, with D maybe TRBD2 (5 bases). The V gene lost 5 bases and the J gene lost 5 bases, with 18 bases spanning the gap. The CDR3 is 15 residues long. CDR1 is MDHEN and CDR2 is SYDVKM in the germline V gene. The CDR3, as DNA: TGTGCCAGCAGTAAATCGGGCCGCGGCGGGGAGACCCAGTACTTC. It encodes CASSKSGRGGETQYF.

The gene calls are TRBV28 and TRBJ2-1; 7 bases fit TRBD1. CDR3 length: 11 residues. Germline CDR1 MDHEN, CDR2 SYDVKM. The V and J ends lost 7 bases and 15 bases, in that order; junction bases with no gene match: 9. The CDR3 sequence is CASTSDRVLFF. The CDR3 coding sequence is TGTGCCAGCACCTCTGACAGGGTCCTGTTCTTC.

The V and J genes are TRBV7-8 and TRBJ2-7; 12 bases are shared with TRBD2. This CDR3 region has 19 residues. V shed 4 bases, J shed 2 bases, and the junction held 15 bases outside the gene matches. Germline lookup yields CDR1 SGHVS and CDR2 FQNEAQ. The CDR3: CASSSSSPGLAGRPYEQYF. In DNA, the CDR3 is TGTGCCAGCAGCTCCTCTAGCCCGGGACTAGCGGGCCGCCCCTACGAGCAGTACTTC.

The chain links TRBV7-2 to TRBJ1-2; 7 positions match TRBD1. V lost 4 bases, J lost 7 bases, and 9 bases stayed unmatched. The CDR3 runs 14 residues. Germline CDR1 SGHTA, CDR2 FQGNSA. The CDR3 sequence is CASSWDRQGLGYTF. The CDR3, as DNA: TGTGCCAGCAGCTGGGATAGACAGGGCCTTGGCTACACCTTC.

The DNA for the CDR3 is TGCGCCAGCTCTGCGGGGAGGGGAAGCACAGATACGCAGTATTTT. Its protein is CASSAGRGSTDTQYF. The genes are TRBV5-1 and TRBJ2-3; TRBD2 agrees at 7 bases. The CDR3 has 15 residues. The V gene end was trimmed by 7 bases and the J gene end by 0 bases; junction bases not matched to a gene: 8. In germline, CDR1 is SGHRS, CDR2 YFSETQ.